These 26 T cell receptor beta chains came from one sample sequenced in a study of T cells in Graves' hyperthyroidism and ophthalmopathy. RNA transcripts were the template for amplifying TCR beta CDR3 regions. In the first-round RT-PCR of the TCR CDR3, the HTBI primer set was used. TCRdb processed the multiplex PCR reads anew with MiXCR; each CDR3 protein has one entry. The sample consists of about 300,000 distinct CDR3 sequences, around 20% of them appearing once. What was sequenced was blood. The receptors here all came from a man between 50 and 59 years old with Graves' ophthalmopathy.

The CDR3 region has the DNA TGCAGTGCTAGAGACCCCACTAGCGGGAACTACGAGCAGTACTTC. Translation: CSARDPTSGNYEQYF. V usage is TRBV20-1 and J usage is TRBJ2-7, with TRBD2 matching over 10 bases. V trimming: 0 bases; J trimming: 3 bases; junction bases outside the gene matches: 5. Germline V gene sequence: CDR1 DFQATT, CDR2 SNEGSKA (reference sequence). The CDR3 consists of 15 residues.

This clonotype has a count of ten or more. V is TRBV18 and J is TRBJ2-2; D not resolved. The germline CDR1 and CDR2 sequences are KGHSH and LQKENI. The CDR3 is 13 amino acids. V lost 2 bases and J lost 4, with 5 bases in between. The CDR3 here is CASSPVLTGELFF. The CDR3 coding sequence is TGTGCCAGCTCACCAGTTCTCACCGGGGAGCTGTTTTTT. The entire variable domain, with the rest obtained from reference TRBV18 and TRBJ2-2, is as follows: NAGVMQNPRHLVRRRGQEARLRCSPMKGHSHVYWYRQLPEEGLKFMVYLQKENIIDESGMPKERFSAEFPKEGPSILRIQQVVRGDSAAYFCASSPVLTGELFFGEGSRLTVL.

The J gene is TRBJ2-7, the V gene TRBV20-1; maybe TRBD2 (5 bases). The V gene lost 0 bases and the J gene lost 0 bases, with 15 bases spanning the gap. The CDR3 totals 16 residues. In germline, CDR1 is DFQATT, CDR2 SNEGSKA (reference sequence). CDR3 bases: TGCAGTGCTAGAGATCGGCTAGGACTGGTCTCCTACGAGCAGTACTTC. It yields the protein CSARDRLGLVSYEQYF.

The V call is TRBV6-1, the J call TRBJ2-1, with 12 bases matching TRBD2. V lost 6 bases, J lost 0 bases, and 6 bases stayed unmatched. Germline CDR1 reads MNHNS; CDR2 reads SASEGT. CDR3 size: 17 residues. The CDR3 DNA reads as TGTGCCAGCAGACTCGGACTAGCGGGACACTCCTACAATGAGCAGTTCTTC. It translates to CASRLGLAGHSYNEQFF.

This clonotype appeared a few times. CDR3: CASSVDQGTNEKLFF. The CDR3 DNA is TGTGCCAGCAGTGTTGACCAGGGAACTAATGAAAAACTGTTTTTT. The chain carries TRBV2 and TRBJ1-4; D is perhaps TRBD1 (5 bases). V shed 4 bases and J shed 1 base, with 10 bases lying between them. The germline gives CDR1 SNHLY, CDR2 FYNNEI. The CDR3 length is 15 residues.

In its sample, this clonotype was seen a few times. V usage is TRBV6-1 and J usage is TRBJ1-6, with TRBD1 as a possible D gene (5 bases). V lost 2 bases and J 7 bases, leaving 12 bases between the germline ends. Germline loops: CDR1 MNHNS, CDR2 SASEGT. This CDR3 has 15 residues. CDR3 DNA: TGTGCCAGCAGTGAACGGGGGATCAGGAATTCACCCCTCCACTTT. It specifies CASSERGIRNSPLHF.

The rearrangement joins TRBV24-1 to TRBJ1-2; possible D gene TRBD1, 6 bases. This CDR3 has 14 residues. Germline values: CDR1 KGHDR, CDR2 SFDVKD. The V end was cut by 5 bases, the J end by 7 bases, with 16 bases between. CDR3 amino acids: CATSAVGGSAGYTF. The CDR3 DNA sequence: TGTGCCACCAGTGCCGTGGGGGGCTCTGCTGGCTACACCTTC.

This clonotype has a count of ten or more. This chain joins TRBV5-1 and TRBJ2-7; no clear D. The germline V and J ends were trimmed by 4 bases and 5 bases, with 13 bases remaining between them. CDR3 length equals 13 residues. The V gene's germline CDR1 is SGHRS and CDR2 YFSETQ. The CDR3 DNA reads as TGCGCCAGCAGCACCGGGCCCCGGGACGAGCAGTACTTC. Protein sequence: CASSTGPRDEQYF. Full variable domain (remainder filled in from reference TRBV5-1 and TRBJ2-7): KAGVTQTPRYLIKTRGQQVTLSCSPISGHRSVSWYQQTPGQGLQFLFEYFSETQRNKGNFPGRFSGRQFSNSRSEMNVSTLELGDSALYLCASSTGPRDEQYFGPGTRLTVT.

This clonotype has at least ten counts. V is TRBV3-1 and J is TRBJ2-2; 10 bases are a match to TRBD1. The CDR3 runs to 15 residues. Germline lookup yields CDR1 LGHDT and CDR2 YNNKEL (reference sequence). V lost 3 bases to trimming and J lost 7 bases; unmatched junction nucleotides: 5. The DNA for the CDR3 is TGTGCCAGCAGCCAGGCGGGACAGGGGAACGGGGAGCTGTTTTTT. Amino acids: CASSQAGQGNGELFF.

J is TRBJ2-2 and V is TRBV10-1; possibly TRBD1 for D (6 bases). The ends were cut back, 3 bases at V and 5 bases at J, with 13 bases in the middle. CDR3 length: 15 residues. In germline, CDR1 is WNHNN, CDR2 SYGVQD (reference sequence). The CDR3 is CASSEGGVATGELFF. CDR3 DNA: TGCGCCAGCAGTGAAGGGGGAGTGGCAACCGGGGAGCTGTTTTTT.

The chain couples TRBV12-3 or TRBV12-4 to TRBJ2-7; no clear D gene. CDR3 size: 15 residues. V lost 5 bases and J lost 0, with 14 bases in between. Written as DNA, the CDR3 is TGTGCCAGCAGTCCCCCGGACCAGAGCTCCTACGAGCAGTACTTC. Translation: CASSPPDQSSYEQYF.

The rearrangement uses TRBV19 and TRBJ2-7; TRBD1 matches 7 bases. The CDR3 totals 14 residues. V lost 5 bases and J lost 2; bases outside the gene matches: 6. The germline V gene encodes CDR1 LNHDA and CDR2 SQIVND (reference sequence). In DNA form, the CDR3 reads TGTGCCAGTAGTGTATCCGGGACAGCCTACGAGCAGTACTTC. This encodes CASSVSGTAYEQYF. Full variable domain (rest looked up from reference TRBV19 and TRBJ2-7): DGGITQSPKYLFRKEGQNVTLSCEQNLNHDAMYWYRQDPGQGLRLIYYSQIVNDFQKGDIAEGYSVSREKKESFPLTVTSAQKNPTAFYLCASSVSGTAYEQYFGPGTRLTVT.

The J gene is TRBJ1-3, the V gene TRBV28, with a weak D call TRBD1 (6 bases). Trimming stripped 5 bases from V and 5 bases from J, with 16 bases between. The CDR3 runs 15 residues. Looked up from germline, CDR1 is MDHEN and CDR2 is SYDVKM. The CDR3 reads CASSPRDTTRNTIYF. The CDR3 nucleotides read TGTGCCAGCAGTCCCCGGGACACCACTAGAAACACCATATATTTT.

This clonotype has only a few counts. The chain recombines TRBV5-6 with TRBJ2-7; D gene ambiguous. Germline assignment: CDR1 SGHDT and CDR2 YYEEEE. Trimming removed 2 bases from V and 3 bases from J, with 21 bases in between. The CDR3 contains 17 residues. The CDR3 bases are TGTGCCAGCAGCTTTAACCTGGGGTCTAGAAGAGGCTACGAGCAGTACTTC. It yields the protein CASSFNLGSRRGYEQYF.

This clonotype was picked up many times. The chain employs TRBV30 and TRBJ2-3; the match to TRBD1 covers 12 bases. J lost 7 bases, V lost 1 base, and 6 bases had no gene match. The CDR3 has 15 residues. In germline, CDR1 is GTSNPN, CDR2 SVGIG (reference sequence). The CDR3 sequence: CAWSAGTGGANTQYF. Written as DNA, the CDR3 is TGTGCCTGGAGTGCCGGGACAGGGGGCGCAAATACGCAGTATTTT.

This clonotype was counted ten times or more. The DNA of the CDR3 is TGTGCCAGCTCACCGATACAGGGCTACGAGCAGTACTTC. Amino acid sequence: CASSPIQGYEQYF. The V gene is TRBV18, the J gene TRBJ2-7; tentatively, D is TRBD1 (6 bases). Germline V gene sequence: CDR1 KGHSH, CDR2 LQKENI. The CDR3 runs to 13 residues. V was clipped by 3 bases and J by 3 bases, with 9 bases between them. Using reference TRBV18 and TRBJ2-7 for the parts outside the CDR3, the full variable domain is NAGVMQNPRHLVRRRGQEARLRCSPMKGHSHVYWYRQLPEEGLKFMVYLQKENIIDESGMPKERFSAEFPKEGPSILRIQQVVRGDSAAYFCASSPIQGYEQYFGPGTRLTVT.

V is TRBV20-1 and J is TRBJ1-2, with 8 bases lining up with TRBD1. J gave up 13 bases and V 6 bases, and 4 bases lay outside the gene matches. The CDR3 has 9 residues. Germline-derived CDR1 and CDR2 are DFQATT and SNEGSKA (reference sequence). CDR3 coding DNA: TGCAGTGCACTGACAGGGGCCACCTTC. Protein sequence: CSALTGATF.

This clonotype was recorded many times. This rearrangement joins TRBV6-1 to TRBJ2-7, with TRBD1 matching 10 bases. Germline loops: CDR1 MNHNS, CDR2 SASEGT. The trim removed 4 bases at V and 3 bases at J, leaving 3 bases unmatched. CDR3 length: 14 residues. The CDR3 is CASSGGQGIYEQYF. DNA of the CDR3: TGTGCCAGCAGTGGGGGACAGGGGATCTACGAGCAGTACTTC.

This clonotype came up many times. The rearrangement joins TRBV7-3 to TRBJ2-1; 7 nucleotides match TRBD2. Germline CDR1 SGHTA, CDR2 FQGTGA. V was pared by 3 bases and J by 5 bases, with 7 bases of the junction left unmatched. This CDR3 has 15 residues. CDR3 protein: CASSLGGPANNEQFF. CDR3 coding DNA: TGTGCCAGCAGCTTGGGAGGGCCCGCCAACAATGAGCAGTTCTTC.

Regarding this clonotype: One end of the junction varies from germline; a read error may be responsible. The chain employs TRBV12-3 or TRBV12-4 and TRBJ2-1, with 11 bases that match TRBD2. This CDR3 contains 17 residues. The CDR3 region has the DNA TGTGCCAGCAGTTTAATTCTAGCGGGAGGCTCCTACAATGAGCGGTTCTTC. It translates to CASSLILAGGSYNERFF.

The chain employs TRBV27 and TRBJ2-1; the match to TRBD2 covers 7 bases. The germline CDR1 and CDR2 sequences are MNHEY and SMNVEV (reference sequence). CDR3 length: 17 amino acids. J was trimmed by 7 bases and V by 0 bases; bases with no gene match: 12. CDR3 residues: CASSLSALAANGNEQFF. CDR3 coding DNA: TGTGCCAGCAGTTTATCGGCCCTAGCGGCCAACGGGAATGAGCAGTTCTTC.

This clonotype showed up just a few times. V and J are TRBV15 and TRBJ2-2; TRBD2 matches 14 bases. This CDR3 has 16 amino acids. CDR1 and CDR2 (germline): LNHNV, YYDKDF (reference sequence). Trimming cost V 5 bases and J 8 bases; bases outside gene matches: 7. This chain's CDR3 is CATSSTSGRATGELFF. In DNA form, the CDR3 reads TGTGCCACCAGCTCGACTAGCGGGAGGGCCACGGGGGAGCTGTTTTTT.

This clonotype came up many times. The chain is built from TRBV6-2 or TRBV6-3 and TRBJ1-5, with 7 nucleotides matching TRBD1. J gave up 9 bases and V 0 bases, and 8 bases lay outside the gene matches. Germline lookup yields CDR1 MNHEY and CDR2 SVGEGT. The CDR3 is made up of 15 amino acids. The CDR3 sequence is CASSYSRQGSRPQHF. The CDR3 DNA reads as TGTGCCAGCAGTTACTCGAGACAGGGTAGTCGGCCCCAGCATTTT.

This chain uses TRBV2 with TRBJ2-7; 8 bases are a match to TRBD2. Germline-derived CDR1 and CDR2 are SNHLY and FYNNEI. The CDR3 loop spans 14 amino acids. With V trimmed by 2 bases and J by 0 bases, 0 bases remained unmatched. The CDR3 region has the DNA TGTGCCAGCAGTGAAAGCGGGAGCTCCTACGAGCAGTACTTC. It specifies CASSESGSSYEQYF.

CDR3 DNA sequence: TGTGCCAGCAGCCTACTACCGGGACTAGCTTCGGTTTCCACAGATACGCAGTATTTT. Amino acid sequence: CASSLLPGLASVSTDTQYF. J is TRBJ2-3 and V is TRBV11-3; 9 positions match TRBD2. After removal of 5 bases from V and 2 bases from J, the junction contained 17 bases not matched to a gene. The CDR3 is 19 residues long. Germline CDR1 is SGHNT and CDR2 is YENEEA.

This clonotype was observed many times. The chain links TRBV7-8 to TRBJ2-1; possible D gene TRBD1, 5 bases. With 0 bases removed from V and 0 bases from J, the gap between germline ends came to 15 bases. From germline, CDR1 is SGHVS and CDR2 FQNEAQ. The CDR3 contains 18 residues. CDR3 region: CASSLASGAQSSYNEQFF. The CDR3 nucleotides read TGTGCCAGCAGCTTAGCGTCTGGGGCGCAGAGCTCCTACAATGAGCAGTTCTTC.